Below are 10 T cell receptor beta chains sequenced from a single sample in a study of blood T cell repertoires in COVID-19. Repertoires were generated with immunoSEQ multiplex PCR, while TCRdb's copy carries only in-frame clones and drops some. In the table there are hundreds of thousands of clones, 70% to 90% of which are singletons. Material: peripheral blood. These receptors originate from a woman aged 18 to 35 who had recovered from COVID-19.

The gene calls are TRBV6-5 and TRBJ1-2; D uncertain. Trimming pared 0 bases from V and 0 bases from J, leaving 11 bases between. The CDR3 sequence is 16 residues long. The germline CDR1 and CDR2 sequences are MNHEY and SVGAGI. The CDR3 DNA reads as TGTGCCAGCAGTTACTCGGTCGGGAGGGCTAACTATGGCTACACCTTC. It is translated as CASSYSVGRANYGYTF.

J is TRBJ1-1 and V is TRBV7-9; 8 bases are a match to TRBD1. This CDR3 comprises 14 residues. From germline, CDR1 is SEHNR and CDR2 FQNEAQ (reference sequence). After removal of 4 bases from V and 0 bases from J, the junction contained 1 base not matched to a gene. The CDR3 sequence: CASSWDRMNTEAFF. CDR3 DNA sequence: TGTGCCAGCAGCTGGGACAGGATGAACACTGAAGCTTTCTTT.

This clone has just one count. This chain links TRBV3-1 (or the pseudogene TRBV3-2) with TRBJ2-7; 10 bases are a match to TRBD2. Looked up from germline, CDR1 is LGHDT and CDR2 is YNNKEL (reference sequence). V shed 3 bases and J 5 bases; nucleotides not matched to a gene: 4. The CDR3 contains 14 residues. This CDR3 is CASSHSGRFNEQYF. The CDR3 bases are TGTGCCAGCAGCCATAGCGGGAGGTTCAACGAGCAGTACTTC.

The V call is TRBV7-9, the J call TRBJ1-2, with TRBD1 identical over 7 bases. The CDR3 covers 12 residues. With 6 bases clipped from V and 8 bases from J, the junction kept 6 bases outside the gene matches. Germline assignment: CDR1 SEHNR and CDR2 FQNEAQ (reference sequence). CDR3 loop: CASSQGVGGYTF. The CDR3 DNA sequence: TGTGCCAGCAGTCAGGGGGTGGGAGGCTACACCTTC.

This chain uses TRBV29-1 with TRBJ2-1; TRBD1 might be the D (7 bases). V shed 5 bases and J shed 7 bases, with 15 bases lying between them. The CDR3 length is 13 residues. Germline V CDR1 and CDR2: SQVTM, ANQGSEA. The CDR3 loop reads CSVYGQAGNEQFF. The CDR3 nucleotides are TGCAGCGTTTACGGACAGGCGGGGAATGAGCAGTTCTTC.

This clone was found once. The V and J genes are TRBV25-1 and TRBJ2-6; no definite D call. The V and J ends lost 3 bases and 0 bases respectively, with 15 bases between them. Per the germline V gene, CDR1 is MGHDK and CDR2 is SYGVNS. The CDR3 covers 18 residues. Here the CDR3 reads CASSDPQEQSSGANVLTF. CDR3 sequence (DNA): TGTGCCAGCAGTGACCCGCAGGAACAAAGCTCTGGGGCCAACGTCCTGACTTTC.

The chain has TRBV5-6 and TRBJ2-5, with 8 bases that match TRBD2. V lost 1 base, J lost 1 base, and 15 bases stayed unmatched. Per the germline V gene, CDR1 is SGHDT and CDR2 is YYEEEE. There are 19 residues in the CDR3. The CDR3 sequence is CASSLYLSGSGGGQETQYF. CDR3 nucleotide sequence: TGTGCCAGCAGCTTGTATCTTTCAGGGTCCGGGGGGGGCCAAGAGACCCAGTACTTC.

CDR3 DNA: TGTGCCAGTAGTATAGGACCCGACAGGGGAGGACCCCTCCACTTT. This sequence encodes CASSIGPDRGGPLHF. The rearrangement joins TRBV19 to TRBJ1-6; 8 nucleotides align to TRBD1. The CDR3 sequence is 15 residues long. V was pared by 1 base and J by 12 bases, with 8 bases of the junction left unmatched. Germline CDR1 LNHDA, CDR2 SQIVND (reference sequence).

The genes are TRBV2 and TRBJ1-6, with TRBD1 as a possible D gene (6 bases). The CDR3 is 15 residues long. Germline V gives CDR1 SNHLY, CDR2 FYNNEI. Trimming left V 9 bases short and J 11 bases short, with 23 bases between. CDR3 in amino acids: CASKAGAGVEPPLHF. The CDR3 DNA sequence: TGTGCCAGTAAGGCAGGAGCAGGGGTGGAGCCACCCCTCCACTTT.

The chain is built from TRBV5-1 and TRBJ2-3; TRBD1 is a possible D gene (5 bases). The CDR3 runs to 15 residues. The germline V and J ends were trimmed by 5 bases and 0 bases, with 13 bases remaining between them. Germline loops: CDR1 SGHRS, CDR2 YFSETQ. The CDR3 region has the DNA TGCGCCAGCAGGTGGTTGGCAGGGAGCACAGATACGCAGTATTTT. Its translation: CASRWLAGSTDTQYF. Supplemented by reference TRBV5-1 and TRBJ2-3, the full variable domain reads KAGVTQTPRYLIKTRGQQVTLSCSPISGHRSVSWYQQTPGQGLQFLFEYFSETQRNKGNFPGRFSGRQFSNSRSEMNVSTLELGDSALYLCASRWLAGSTDTQYFGPGTRLTVL.